Below are 21 T cell receptor beta chains sequenced from a single sample in a study of shared clonotypes between healthy human individuals. The data were produced by immunoSEQ multiplex PCR, yet TCRdb's version contains in-frame clones alone and is incomplete. The sample contains 490,000 or so clones, 76% of which appear only once. Input material: PBMCs. The origin of the receptors is a woman aged 40 to 50 in good health. Some clones in this sample may be carry-over from other donors' samples.

The chain combines TRBV30 with TRBJ2-1, with unresolved D. The CDR3 runs 12 residues. V lost 3 bases to trimming and J lost 13 bases, with 16 bases between them. CDR1 and CDR2 from the germline V gene are GTSNPN and SVGIG (reference sequence). In DNA form, the CDR3 reads TGTGCCTGGAGCTTACCCCCGTTGAACCAGTTCTTC. Translating it yields CAWSLPPLNQFF. Complete variable domain (other parts from reference TRBV30 and TRBJ2-1): SQTIHQWPATLVQPVGSPLSLECTVEGTSNPNLYWYRQAAGRGLQLLFYSVGIGQISSEVPQNLSASRPQDRQFILSSKKLLLSDSGFYLCAWSLPPLNQFFGPGTRLTVL.

Many counts were recorded for this clone. The genes are TRBV28 and TRBJ1-2, with a possible D match to TRBD1 (5 bases). CDR1 is MDHEN, CDR2 SYDVKM, per germline. Trimming removed 6 bases from V and 8 bases from J, with 16 bases in between. The CDR3 is made up of 13 amino acids. The CDR3 reads CASRSQGEEGYTF. The CDR3 DNA sequence: TGTGCCAGCAGGTCTCAGGGCGAGGAGGGCTACACCTTC.

Points on this clone: Other DNA sequences in the same sample also yield this CDR3. This chain joins TRBV5-4 and TRBJ2-5, with 10 bases aligning to TRBD2. This CDR3 contains 15 residues. The trim removed 0 bases at V and 4 bases at J, leaving 3 bases unmatched. Germline V CDR1 and CDR2: SGHNT, YYREEE (reference sequence). CDR3 DNA: TGTGCCAGCAGCTTGGGCTTAGCGGGAGGAGAGACCCAGTACTTC. Its protein is CASSLGLAGGETQYF.

CDR3 in amino acids: CASSLASGSFGTQYF. CDR3 nucleotides: TGCGCCAGCAGCTTGGCTAGCGGGAGTTTTGGGACCCAGTACTTC. The chain couples TRBV5-1 to TRBJ2-5; TRBD2 agrees at 10 bases. This CDR3 has 15 residues. CDR1 is SGHRS and CDR2 is YFSETQ in the germline V gene. Trimming at V came to 0 bases and at J to 7 bases, leaving 6 bases not matched to a gene.

V gene TRBV27 combines with J gene TRBJ1-5, with 7 positions matching TRBD1. The CDR3 has 13 amino acids. V lost 3 bases to trimming and J lost 7 bases; unmatched junction nucleotides: 3. Germline-derived CDR1 and CDR2 are MNHEY and SMNVEV (reference sequence). The CDR3 is CASSFTGEQPQHF. Here the CDR3 DNA reads TGTGCCAGCAGTTTTACAGGGGAACAGCCCCAGCATTTT.

This sequence joins TRBV5-4 and TRBJ2-1; TRBD2 matches 7 bases. V shed 4 bases and J 1 base; nucleotides not matched to a gene: 5. Germline CDR1 is SGHNT and CDR2 is YYREEE (reference sequence). This CDR3 is 15 amino acids long. This CDR3 is CASSRLAESYNEQFF. In DNA form, the CDR3 reads TGTGCCAGCAGCCGTCTAGCGGAATCCTACAATGAGCAGTTCTTC.

In this sample, this clone turned up once. The chain is built from TRBV28 and TRBJ2-4; TRBD1 matches 8 bases. This CDR3 comprises 15 residues. Trimming cost V 3 bases and J 1 base; bases outside gene matches: 2. Germline loops: CDR1 MDHEN, CDR2 SYDVKM. For the CDR3, the DNA is TGTGCCAGCAGTTTGACAGGGGTGGCCAAAAACATTCAGTACTTC. Amino acid sequence: CASSLTGVAKNIQYF.

The chain employs TRBV7-6 and TRBJ2-2; 8 positions agree with TRBD1. Losses at the gene ends were 8 bases for V and 2 bases for J; bases not matched to a gene: 13. This CDR3 contains 17 residues. CDR1 is SGHVS and CDR2 is FNYEAQ in the germline V gene. The CDR3 spells CASSLPQTGVNTGELFF. The CDR3 coding sequence is TGTGCCAGCTCACTACCCCAGACAGGGGTTAACACCGGGGAGCTGTTTTTT.

The J gene is TRBJ2-1, the V gene TRBV5-6; 7 bases line up with TRBD2. With V trimmed by 4 bases and J by 3 bases, 4 bases remained unmatched. This CDR3 contains 14 residues. CDR1 is SGHDT and CDR2 is YYEEEE in the germline V gene. This chain's CDR3 is CASSRWDYYNEQFF. CDR3 nucleotide sequence: TGTGCCAGCAGCCGGTGGGACTACTACAATGAGCAGTTCTTC.

Notes on this clone: Different DNA sequences within this sample yield the same CDR3. This chain connects TRBV18 to TRBJ2-5; maybe TRBD2 (6 bases). The CDR3 runs to 14 residues. The V gene lost 3 bases and the J gene lost 2 bases, with 10 bases spanning the gap. Germline V gene data show CDR1 as KGHSH and CDR2 as LQKENI. The CDR3 region is CASSPTAGQETQYF. The CDR3 DNA reads as TGTGCCAGCTCACCGACCGCGGGACAAGAGACCCAGTACTTC.

V usage is TRBV27 and J usage is TRBJ2-5; D not certain. The J call may be wrong; the DNA end is better matched by TRBJ2-7. Germline V lookup: CDR1 MNHEY, CDR2 SMNVEV (reference sequence). CDR3 length: 13 amino acids. The CDR3 here is CASSFRRADEQYF. CDR3 in DNA: TGTGCCAGCAGTTTTCGCCGGGCCGACGAGCAGTACTTC.

The chain links TRBV6-6 to TRBJ2-1; tentative D call: TRBD2 (5 bases). CDR3 size: 15 residues. The germline V and J ends were trimmed by 2 bases and 0 bases, with 8 bases remaining between them. The germline CDR1 and CDR2 sequences are MNHNY and SVGAGI (reference sequence). CDR3 protein: CASSYGSGSYNEQFF. The CDR3 region has the DNA TGTGCCAGCAGTTACGGCAGCGGCTCCTACAATGAGCAGTTCTTC.

This clone turned up a few times. J is TRBJ2-5 and V is TRBV7-9, with 8 positions matching TRBD2. The germline V gene has CDR1 SEHNR and CDR2 FQNEAQ (reference sequence). There are 13 residues in the CDR3. Germline trimming cut 9 bases from V and 2 bases from J; bases unmatched to any gene: 5. CDR3 residues: CASIAGSQETQYF. CDR3 bases: TGTGCCAGTATAGCGGGAAGTCAAGAGACCCAGTACTTC.

The J gene is TRBJ1-2, the V gene TRBV28; D is uncertain. In germline, CDR1 is MDHEN, CDR2 SYDVKM. This CDR3 is 12 amino acids long. The germline V and J ends were trimmed by 6 bases and 8 bases, with 13 bases remaining between them. In DNA, the CDR3 is TGTGCCAGCAGCAAGTCGGTTTTAGGCTACACCTTC. Amino acids: CASSKSVLGYTF.

On this clone: It may be a read error: a sequence one base away is much more abundant. In nucleotides, the CDR3 is TGTGCCAGCAGTGAAGCGCGAGGGGTCGAGCAGTTCTTC. Protein: CASSEARGVEQFF. V gene TRBV2 combines with J gene TRBJ2-1; D possibly uses TRBD1 or TRBD2 (5 bases each). Trimming removed 0 bases at V and 10 bases at J, with 10 bases between. The CDR3 has 13 amino acids. Germline V gives CDR1 SNHLY, CDR2 FYNNEI.

This clone was seen a handful of times. This chain connects TRBV5-1 to TRBJ2-7, with 8 bases matching TRBD1. The germline gives CDR1 SGHRS, CDR2 YFSETQ. This CDR3 region has 14 residues. The ends lost 6 bases at V and 6 bases at J; junction bases unmatched: 11. CDR3 protein: CASNHGTGRSEQYF. CDR3 nucleotide sequence: TGCGCCAGCAACCACGGGACAGGAAGGTCCGAGCAGTACTTC.

The chain carries TRBV29-1 and TRBJ2-7; D not certain. The V gene's germline CDR1 is SQVTM and CDR2 ANQGSEA. Trimming stripped 4 bases from V and 4 bases from J, with 14 bases between. There are 13 residues in the CDR3. The CDR3 DNA reads TGCAGCGTTGGGGGTCGGCCCCTTTACGAGCAGTACTTC. Translating it yields CSVGGRPLYEQYF.

The chain uses TRBV18 and TRBJ1-1, with TRBD1 matching 8 bases. Germline V gene sequence: CDR1 KGHSH, CDR2 LQKENI. V was clipped by 5 bases and J by 0 bases; unmatched bases: 14. This CDR3 region has 18 residues. The CDR3 is CASSSSSSRTGMNTEAFF. CDR3 nucleotide sequence: TGTGCCAGCTCATCGTCTAGTTCGCGGACAGGGATGAACACTGAAGCTTTCTTT.

The chain has TRBV7-2 and TRBJ1-2; D is undetermined. Germline CDR1 is SGHTA and CDR2 is FQGNSA. This CDR3 comprises 15 residues. The ends were cut back, 5 bases at V and 2 bases at J, with 15 bases in the middle. CDR3: CASSPPPGRNYGYTF. The CDR3 DNA is TGTGCCAGCAGCCCGCCCCCTGGACGGAACTATGGCTACACCTTC.

The rearrangement uses TRBV7-6 and TRBJ2-7, with 12 bases identical to TRBD1. The junction had 12 bases not matched to a gene; V was cut back by 4 bases and J by 5 bases. The germline V gene encodes CDR1 SGHVS and CDR2 FNYEAQ. The CDR3 has 17 residues. The CDR3 loop reads CASSSPIPGQGAHEQYF. In DNA, the CDR3 is TGTGCCAGCAGCTCGCCAATCCCGGGACAGGGGGCTCACGAGCAGTACTTC.

As for this clone: This likely reflects a read error, since a far larger clone is one base away. The chain is built from TRBV30 and TRBJ1-2; D is undetermined. The CDR3 runs 13 residues. Germline lookup yields CDR1 GTSNPN and CDR2 SVGIG (reference sequence). The CDR3 reads CARSGPANYGYTF. CDR3 DNA: TGTGCCCGGAGTGGTCCAGCAAACTATGGCTACACCTTC.